The subject of this entry is one T cell receptor (beta chain). This CDR3 spans 13 amino acids. From germline, CDR1 is MNHNS and CDR2 SASEGT. V was trimmed by 6 bases and J by 1 base, leaving 9 bases between them. The data originate from a study of preoperative IRX-2 immunotherapy in early breast cancer. Treatment given: preoperative locoregional IRX-2 cytokine immunotherapy. This phase Ib study tested locoregional IRX-2 cytokine immunotherapy given before surgery. Libraries were prepared by immunoSEQ multiplex PCR; TCRdb keeps only in-frame clonotypes and omits some of them. This sample has roughly 26,000 clones, with around 90% found just once.

This chain connects TRBV6-1 to TRBJ1-1; maybe TRBD1 (6 bases). The sample in question was tumor tissue, obtained after IRX-2 immunotherapy. The receptor was derived from a human donor with breast cancer. The CDR3 bases are TGTGCCAGCAGCTGGGGACAGAACACTGAAGCTTTCTTT. It codes for CASSWGQNTEAFF.